This entry describes one T cell receptor (beta chain). Germline-derived CDR1 and CDR2 are SGHRS and YFSETQ. The CDR3 length is 14 residues. Trimming shortened V by 0 bases and J by 1 base, and 7 bases separated the two germline ends. Those enrolled in Seattle joined during active infection and were followed longitudinally afterward. These data originate in a study of blood T cell repertoires in COVID-19. Sequencing used immunoSEQ multiplex PCR; TCRdb keeps in-frame clones, though not all of them. This sample has 81,000 or so clones, with 65% to 90% found just once. The receptor comes from a man aged 45 to 65 with COVID-19, enrolled during active disease. Material: peripheral blood. The genes are TRBV5-1 and TRBJ2-5; D remains unclear. The CDR3: CASSLVQTQETQYF. The CDR3 DNA reads TGCGCCAGCAGCTTGGTACAGACCCAAGAGACCCAGTACTTC.